The 7 T cell receptor beta chains below come from one sample, sequenced in a study of human T cells and chemical hapten exposure. TCRdb passed the RACE reads through MiXCR, listing each CDR3 protein once. The data show some 96,000 distinct CDR3 sequences, with about 9.3% seen just once and approximately 2% held by the top ten. Time point: patch test 2, 6 weeks after DPC sensitization. Sample treatment: therapeutic diphenylcyclopropenone sensitization with weekly scalp DPC. This material consisted of whole blood, taken in connection with sensitization to the hapten diphenylcyclopropenone (DPC). The receptors originated from a woman between 35 and 50 years old with alopecia areata. Some clones in this sample may be carry-over from other donors' samples.

This clonotype occurred many times. The chain has TRBV29-1 and TRBJ2-1; perhaps TRBD2 as D (6 bases). Between the trimmed V and J ends, which lost 3 bases and 0 bases, there was a span of 12 bases. The CDR3 contains 15 residues. The V gene's germline CDR1 is SQVTM and CDR2 ANQGSEA. CDR3 coding DNA: TGCAGCGTTGATCCCGTCGGGAGCTCCTACAATGAGCAGTTCTTC. It encodes CSVDPVGSSYNEQFF.

This chain connects TRBV29-1 to TRBJ2-3; possibly TRBD1 for D (7 bases). CDR1 is SQVTM and CDR2 is ANQGSEA in the germline V gene. Trimming cost V 7 bases and J 4 bases, with 15 bases left between them. CDR3 size: 13 residues. The CDR3 here is CSAPTGRSDTQYF. Written as DNA, the CDR3 is TGCAGCGCCCCGACAGGGAGGTCAGATACGCAGTATTTT.

This clonotype was recorded many times. The V call is TRBV6-2 or TRBV6-3, the J call TRBJ2-1; D may be TRBD2 (5 bases). Trimming removed 5 bases from V and 6 bases from J, with 8 bases in between. Germline values: CDR1 MNHEY, CDR2 SVGEGT. The CDR3 covers 12 residues. This chain's CDR3 is CASSPTSNEQFF. CDR3 in DNA: TGTGCCAGCAGTCCAACTAGCAATGAGCAGTTCTTC.

This clonotype was counted a few times. The chain links TRBV28 to TRBJ2-2; 7 nucleotides match TRBD1. The CDR3 is 17 residues long. V shed 5 bases, J shed 0 bases, and the junction held 9 bases outside the gene matches. Germline assignment: CDR1 MDHEN and CDR2 SYDVKM. The CDR3 DNA follows: TGTGCCAGCAGTCCCCCCTTGGGACAGTCGAACACCGGGGAGCTGTTTTTT. Translated, it gives CASSPPLGQSNTGELFF.

The rearrangement links TRBV5-1 to TRBJ2-1; 11 bases match TRBD1. This CDR3 has 15 residues. J was trimmed by 9 bases and V by 4 bases; bases with no gene match: 9. CDR1 SGHRS and CDR2 YFSETQ come from the germline V gene. The CDR3 DNA follows: TGCGCCAGCAGCCCGGGACAGGGGGGCCAAGGTGAGCAGTTCTTC. Its translation: CASSPGQGGQGEQFF.

J is TRBJ2-1 and V is TRBV24-1, with no clear D. The CDR3 loop spans 11 amino acids. With 6 bases removed from V and 6 bases from J, the gap between germline ends came to 5 bases. Germline loops: CDR1 KGHDR, CDR2 SFDVKD. This chain's CDR3 is CATSLVNEQFF. The CDR3 DNA reads TGTGCCACCAGTCTGGTCAATGAGCAGTTCTTC.

This clonotype occurred many times. The chain carries TRBV27 and TRBJ2-7; 8 bases line up with TRBD1. Germline V gene sequence: CDR1 MNHEY, CDR2 SMNVEV (reference sequence). V trimming: 5 bases; J trimming: 2 bases; junction bases outside the gene matches: 5. CDR3 length: 14 amino acids. Here the CDR3 reads CASSPGDRPYEQYF. The CDR3 nucleotides are TGTGCCAGCAGTCCGGGGGACAGGCCCTACGAGCAGTACTTC.